Reported below is one T cell receptor beta chain. During active infection, Seattle patients enrolled and were then monitored through disease. The CDR3 spans 15 residues. Germline CDR1 and CDR2: SGHNT and YYREEE (reference sequence). The V segment lost 6 bases and the J segment 3 bases; nucleotides outside the gene matches: 12. The data were obtained in a study of blood T cell repertoires in COVID-19. Here immunoSEQ multiplex PCR was the method, and the copy in TCRdb shows in-frame clones only, minus some. The sample holds a few hundred thousand clones, approximately 85% seen once. The chain carries TRBV5-4 and TRBJ2-7, with 7 bases fitting TRBD2. The sequence was obtained from a woman aged 65 to 85 with COVID-19, enrolled during active disease. Sample: peripheral blood. The CDR3 loop is CASTVRGGSLYEQYF. CDR3 DNA: TGTGCCAGCACCGTTAGGGGCGGGAGTCTCTACGAGCAGTACTTC.